Following are 25 T cell receptor beta chains from one sample sequenced in a study of T cell changes during pregnancy in multiple sclerosis. Sequencing was performed with immunoSEQ multiplex PCR; in TCRdb, only in-frame clones are kept and a portion is missing. The table lists tens of thousands of clones, just under 95% of them singletons. Sequencing was performed on peripheral blood, taken in the third trimester of pregnancy. The receptor source for this set is a female donor in good health, enrolled as a control in a pregnancy study.

V is TRBV19 and J is TRBJ1-2, with TRBD1 as a possible D gene (5 bases). The V gene's germline CDR1 is LNHDA and CDR2 SQIVND (reference sequence). This CDR3 spans 13 amino acids. Trimming cost V 3 bases and J 4 bases, with 9 bases left between them. The CDR3 nucleotides are TGTGCCAGTAGTATCTCAGGGCGCTATGGCTACACCTTC. It encodes CASSISGRYGYTF.

V usage is TRBV9 and J usage is TRBJ1-1; 8 bases match TRBD1. V was pared by 4 bases and J by 5 bases, with 10 bases of the junction left unmatched. The germline CDR1 and CDR2 sequences are SGDLS and YYNGEE. CDR3 size: 15 residues. This chain's CDR3 is CASSQRIRGLTEAFF. CDR3 bases: TGTGCCAGCAGCCAAAGGATCAGGGGGCTTACTGAAGCTTTCTTT.

The rearrangement joins TRBV15 to TRBJ2-1; TRBD2 matches 10 bases. V was pared by 1 base and J by 6 bases, with 9 bases of the junction left unmatched. CDR3 length: 17 amino acids. Germline V gene data show CDR1 as LNHNV and CDR2 as YYDKDF (reference sequence). In DNA form, the CDR3 reads TGTGCCACCAGCAGAGGCATACTAGCGGGATCCACCAATGAGCAGTTCTTC. It is translated as CATSRGILAGSTNEQFF.

V is TRBV5-4 and J is TRBJ1-2; no definite D call. Trimming stripped 6 bases from V and 6 bases from J, with 12 bases between. Germline-derived CDR1 and CDR2 are SGHNT and YYREEE (reference sequence). This CDR3 is built from 12 residues. CDR3 sequence (DNA): TGTGCCAGCACCCCCGGGAACAATGGCTACACCTTC. Its protein product is CASTPGNNGYTF.

The J gene is TRBJ2-2, the V gene TRBV10-3; D is uncertain. The CDR3 totals 14 residues. The germline V gene encodes CDR1 ENHRY and CDR2 SYGVKD. The V gene lost 2 bases and the J gene lost 3 bases, with 7 bases spanning the gap. The CDR3 DNA reads as TGTGCCATCAGTGAGGAGCAGGACACCGGGGAGCTGTTTTTT. It is translated as CAISEEQDTGELFF.

The chain has TRBV6-6 and TRBJ2-5, with TRBD2 matching over 7 bases. V trimming: 11 bases; J trimming: 5 bases; junction bases outside the gene matches: 14. CDR3 length equals 14 residues. Germline loops: CDR1 MNHNY, CDR2 SVGAGI (reference sequence). The CDR3 coding sequence is TGTGCCGGAGAGAACTTGGGAGGGAGCGAGACCCAGTACTTC. Its translation: CAGENLGGSETQYF.

V is TRBV6-5 and J is TRBJ1-1; D unresolved. V lost 3 bases to trimming and J lost 6 bases, with 17 bases between them. The germline gives CDR1 MNHEY, CDR2 SVGAGI. The CDR3 contains 15 residues. The CDR3 DNA reads TGTGCCAGCAGTTATGGCCGTTCACGTACAGCTGAAGCTTTCTTT. Translation gives CASSYGRSRTAEAFF.

This chain uses TRBV7-2 with TRBJ1-1; 8 bases fit TRBD1. Per the germline V gene, CDR1 is SGHTA and CDR2 is FQGNSA. V was clipped by 6 bases and J by 10 bases; unmatched bases: 10. The CDR3 has 13 residues. The CDR3 spells CASSYNRGEAAFF. Written as DNA, the CDR3 is TGTGCCAGCAGTTACAACAGGGGGGAGGCAGCTTTCTTT. Filled out from reference TRBV7-2 and TRBJ1-1, the complete variable domain reads GAGVSQSPSNKVTEKGKDVELRCDPISGHTALYWYRQSLGQGLEFLIYFQGNSAPDKSGLPSDRFSAERTGGSVSTLTIQRTQQEDSAVYLCASSYNRGEAAFFGQGTRLTVV.

The CDR3 region has the DNA TGTGCCATCAGTAGGAGGTTGGCCTCTGGAAACACCATATATTTT. This gives the protein CAISRRLASGNTIYF. The chain recombines TRBV10-3 with TRBJ1-3, with D hard to call. Germline assignment: CDR1 ENHRY and CDR2 SYGVKD. The CDR3 runs 15 residues. Trimming cost V 5 bases and J 0 bases, with 11 bases left between them.

This clone appeared once. The CDR3 DNA follows: TGTGCCAGCAGCCGTATACGCCGCCTGACTAGCGGGAGGCCCTACGAGCAGTACTTC. It codes for CASSRIRRLTSGRPYEQYF. The J gene is TRBJ2-7, the V gene TRBV13; 13 bases are a match to TRBD2. J lost 2 bases, V lost 5 bases, and 15 bases had no gene match. The CDR3 length is 19 residues. Germline assignment: CDR1 PRHDT and CDR2 FYEKMQ (reference sequence). Complete variable domain (other parts from reference TRBV13 and TRBJ2-7): AAGVIQSPRHLIKEKRETATLKCYPIPRHDTVYWYQQGPGQDPQFLISFYEKMQSDKGSIPDRFSAQQFSDYHSELNMSSLELGDSALYFCASSRIRRLTSGRPYEQYFGPGTRLTVT.

This clone was detected only once. The chain couples TRBV2 to TRBJ2-3, with 9 nucleotides matching TRBD2. The germline gives CDR1 SNHLY, CDR2 FYNNEI. The CDR3 is 16 amino acids. V lost 6 bases to trimming and J lost 5 bases; unmatched junction nucleotides: 12. The CDR3 spells CASRLGSGRSVDTQYF. Written as DNA, the CDR3 is TGTGCCAGCAGATTGGGTAGCGGGAGATCAGTAGATACGCAGTATTTT.

This chain links TRBV2 with TRBJ1-3, with 7 bases aligning to TRBD1. The CDR3 is 14 residues long. In germline, CDR1 is SNHLY, CDR2 FYNNEI. V was clipped by 6 bases and J by 2 bases; unmatched bases: 4. DNA of the CDR3: TGTGCCAGCAGGGATACAGGGGCTGGAAACACCATATATTTT. The encoded protein is CASRDTGAGNTIYF.

This chain connects TRBV5-8 to TRBJ2-3; possible D gene TRBD2, 5 bases. The CDR3 loop spans 15 amino acids. Trimming took off 10 bases at V and 4 bases at J, with 22 bases between the two ends. Germline loops: CDR1 SGHTS, CDR2 YDEGEE. The CDR3 loop is CASPLRAIIPDTQYF. In DNA form, the CDR3 reads TGTGCCTCCCCGCTGAGGGCCATCATTCCAGATACGCAGTATTTT.

CDR3 in DNA: TGTGCCAGCAGCCCTCAAGAGACCCAGTACTTC. Amino acid sequence: CASSPQETQYF. This chain uses TRBV2 with TRBJ2-5; D unresolved. Germline CDR1 reads SNHLY; CDR2 reads FYNNEI. The CDR3 has 11 amino acids. V was cut by 6 bases and J by 2 bases, with 4 bases left in between.

The rearrangement links TRBV5-4 to TRBJ2-7; D uncertain. The CDR3 length is 14 residues. The V end was cut by 0 bases, the J end by 4 bases, with 11 bases between. Germline CDR1 reads SGHNT; CDR2 reads YYREEE (reference sequence). CDR3 sequence reads: CASSLEELQYEQYF. CDR3 bases: TGTGCCAGCAGCTTGGAAGAGTTACAGTACGAGCAGTACTTC.

The chain is built from TRBV5-6 and TRBJ2-3, with 11 bases matching TRBD2. CDR1 is SGHDT, CDR2 YYEEEE, per germline. The trim removed 4 bases at V and 2 bases at J, leaving 6 bases unmatched. The length of the CDR3 is 16 residues. The CDR3 spells CASSPGTSGNTDTQYF. CDR3 in DNA: TGTGCCAGCAGCCCTGGGACTAGCGGAAACACAGATACGCAGTATTTT.

In its sample, this clone was seen once. The J gene is TRBJ1-4, the V gene TRBV6-6; 10 nucleotides align to TRBD1. The V segment lost 5 bases and the J segment 8 bases; nucleotides outside the gene matches: 5. The germline gives CDR1 MNHNY, CDR2 SVGAGI (reference sequence). CDR3 length: 14 residues. The CDR3 protein is CASSDGTGDEKLFF. The CDR3 region has the DNA TGTGCCAGCAGTGACGGGACAGGGGACGAAAAACTGTTTTTT.

In its sample, this clone was seen once. V is TRBV7-2 and J is TRBJ2-1, with D maybe TRBD2 (6 bases). Germline V gives CDR1 SGHTA, CDR2 FQGNSA. The V gene lost 2 bases and the J gene lost 0 bases, with 8 bases spanning the gap. The CDR3 loop spans 15 amino acids. CDR3 DNA sequence: TGTGCCAGCAGCTTAATAGCGGACTCCTACAATGAGCAGTTCTTC. This gives the protein CASSLIADSYNEQFF.

The chain carries TRBV28 and TRBJ2-1; 10 bases align to TRBD2. This CDR3 contains 15 residues. V shed 5 bases and J 4 bases; nucleotides not matched to a gene: 5. Germline-derived CDR1 and CDR2 are MDHEN and SYDVKM. The CDR3 DNA follows: TGTGCCAGCAGTCCAGCAGCGGGAGGGTACAATGAGCAGTTCTTC. As protein: CASSPAAGGYNEQFF.

This chain uses TRBV19 with TRBJ2-5; TRBD2 aligns across 7 bases. The CDR3 runs 13 residues. The V gene end was trimmed by 6 bases and the J gene end by 5 bases; junction bases not matched to a gene: 6. The V gene's germline CDR1 is LNHDA and CDR2 SQIVND (reference sequence). CDR3 in DNA: TGTGCCAGTAGCCAAGCGGGATTGGAGACCCAGTACTTC. Translated, it gives CASSQAGLETQYF.

V gene TRBV5-6 combines with J gene TRBJ2-3; 10 bases map to TRBD2. The CDR3 is 16 amino acids. J gave up 6 bases and V 0 bases, and 7 bases lay outside the gene matches. Per germline, CDR1 SGHDT and CDR2 YYEEEE. The CDR3 loop reads CASSLGPGLASDTQYF. The CDR3 DNA follows: TGTGCCAGCAGCTTGGGGCCGGGACTAGCGAGTGATACGCAGTATTTT. Full variable domain (rest looked up from reference TRBV5-6 and TRBJ2-3): DAGVTQSPTHLIKTRGQQVTLRCSPKSGHDTVSWYQQALGQGPQFIFQYYEEEERQRGNFPDRFSGHQFPNYSSELNVNALLLGDSALYLCASSLGPGLASDTQYFGPGTRLTVL.

The V and J genes are TRBV7-9 and TRBJ1-1; 7 bases line up with TRBD1. This CDR3 is built from 14 residues. The trim removed 4 bases at V and 10 bases at J, leaving 12 bases unmatched. Per the germline V gene, CDR1 is SEHNR and CDR2 is FQNEAQ (reference sequence). CDR3 nucleotide sequence: TGTGCCAGCAGCTCTGGGCAGGGGGAGATTCTAGCTTTCTTT. It specifies CASSSGQGEILAFF.

At least ten counts were recorded for this clone. The chain combines TRBV27 with TRBJ2-3; 12 bases fit TRBD2. CDR1 and CDR2 from the germline V gene are MNHEY and SMNVEV (reference sequence). The CDR3 runs 20 residues. Trimming took 4 bases from V and 1 from J; bases not matched to a gene: 15. The CDR3 nucleotides are TGTGCCAGCAGTTCCCCCTCGACTAGCGGGAGTGAGGTGGGCACAGATACGCAGTATTTT. This encodes CASSSPSTSGSEVGTDTQYF.

This clone was picked up one time. This rearrangement joins TRBV10-3 to TRBJ2-3; 12 bases are a match to TRBD2. The CDR3 is 16 amino acids. V dropped 4 bases and J dropped 0; count of bases not matched to a gene: 2. Germline-derived CDR1 and CDR2 are ENHRY and SYGVKD. The CDR3 spells CAISGTSGESTDTQYF. CDR3 DNA: TGTGCCATCAGTGGGACTAGCGGGGAGAGCACAGATACGCAGTATTTT.

This rearrangement joins TRBV29-1 to TRBJ1-2; 9 positions match TRBD1. The trim removed 5 bases at V and 6 bases at J, leaving 16 bases unmatched. Germline CDR1 reads SQVTM; CDR2 reads ANQGSEA. The CDR3 totals 16 residues. This CDR3 reads CSVSGTGLRYFNGYTF. Written as DNA, the CDR3 is TGCAGCGTTTCCGGGACAGGGCTCCGATATTTTAATGGCTACACCTTC.